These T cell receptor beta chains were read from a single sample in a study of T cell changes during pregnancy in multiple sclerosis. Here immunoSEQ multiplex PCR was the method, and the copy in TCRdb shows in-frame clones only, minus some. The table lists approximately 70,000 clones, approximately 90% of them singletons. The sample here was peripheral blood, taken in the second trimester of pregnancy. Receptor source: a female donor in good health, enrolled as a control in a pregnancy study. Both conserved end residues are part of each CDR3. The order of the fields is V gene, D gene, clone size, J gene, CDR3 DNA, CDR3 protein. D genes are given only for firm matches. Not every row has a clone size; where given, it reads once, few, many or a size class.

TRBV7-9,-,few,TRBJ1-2,TGTGCCAGCAGCGCGTCCCGGGACATACCTAACTATGGCTACACCTTC,CASSASRDIPNYGYTF
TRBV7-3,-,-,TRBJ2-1,TGTGCCAGCAGCTTATCAGGTGGGAGACCCAATGAGCAGTTCTTC,CASSLSGGRPNEQFF
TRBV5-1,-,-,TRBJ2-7,TGCGCCAGCAGCTTGGCCCTAAAGCAAGAGCAGTACTTC,CASSLALKQEQYF
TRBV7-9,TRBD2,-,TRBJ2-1,TGTGCCAGCAGCTTCGGGACTAACAATGAGCAGTTCTTC,CASSFGTNNEQFF
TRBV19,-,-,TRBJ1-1,TGTGCCAGTAGTATAGGAATCGGGACTGAAGCTTTCTTT,CASSIGIGTEAFF
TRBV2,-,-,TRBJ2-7,TGTGCCAGCAGTGGGATTTGGGGCAGGGGAGACGAGCAGTACTTC,CASSGIWGRGDEQYF
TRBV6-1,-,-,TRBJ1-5,TGTGCCAGCAGTGAACCGGTGTCCAATCAGCCCCAGCATTTT,CASSEPVSNQPQHF
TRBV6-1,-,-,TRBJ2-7,TGTGCCAGCAGTGAAGGGGGGGACAGCTACGAGCAGTACTTC,CASSEGGDSYEQYF
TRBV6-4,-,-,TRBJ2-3,TGTGCCAGCACCGGAAGGCAGCTAGTGGATACGCAGTATTTT,CASTGRQLVDTQYF
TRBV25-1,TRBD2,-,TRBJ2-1,TGTGCCAGCTCCCGGGAGGGTTCCTACAATGAGCAGTTCTTC,CASSREGSYNEQFF
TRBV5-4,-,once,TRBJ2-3,TGTGCCAGCAGCTTGTATAGGGGGGATACGCAGTATTTT,CASSLYRGDTQYF
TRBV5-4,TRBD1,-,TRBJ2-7,TGTGCCAGCAGCCCCCGGGACAGGGGAGAGCAGTACTTC,CASSPRDRGEQYF
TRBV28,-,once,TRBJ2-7,TGTGCCAGCAGTTTAGAGGCCTACGGCGAGCAGTACTTC,CASSLEAYGEQYF
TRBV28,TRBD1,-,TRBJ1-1,TGTGCCAGCAGCCCAGGGGGCACTGAAGCTTTCTTT,CASSPGGTEAFF
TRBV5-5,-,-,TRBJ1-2,TGTGCCAGCAGCTTGGACGTTCCGAGCTATGGCTACACCTTC,CASSLDVPSYGYTF
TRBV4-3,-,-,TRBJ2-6,TGCGCCAGCAGCCAAGAAGGAGGCGGCTCTGGGGCCAACGTCCTGACTTTC,CASSQEGGGSGANVLTF
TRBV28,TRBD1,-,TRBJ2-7,TGTGCCAGCAGTTTAAACTGGGACAGCCCCTACGAGCAGTACTTC,CASSLNWDSPYEQYF
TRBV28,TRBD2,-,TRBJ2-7,TGTGCCAGCAGTTTGGTGGTAGCGGGAGGAAACGAGCAGTACTTC,CASSLVVAGGNEQYF
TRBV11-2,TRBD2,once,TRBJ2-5,TGTGCCAGCAGCTCCTTAGCGGGGGCCCAAGAGACCCAGTACTTC,CASSSLAGAQETQYF
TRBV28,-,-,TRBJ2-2,TGTGCCAGTGATAATTCGGGTTTCACCGGGGAGCTGTTTTTT,CASDNSGFTGELFF
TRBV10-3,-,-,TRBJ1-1,TGTGCCACCTCAACCGGGACTACGAACACTGAAGCTTTCTTT,CATSTGTTNTEAFF
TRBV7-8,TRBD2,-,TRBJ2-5,TGTGCCAGCAGCTTACCGGCGGGAGCCCAAGAGACCCAGTACTTC,CASSLPAGAQETQYF
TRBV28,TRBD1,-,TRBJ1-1,TGTGCCAGCACCACGGTCCGGGACAGAAGAGCTTTCTTT,CASTTVRDRRAFF
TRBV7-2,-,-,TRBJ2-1,TGTGCCAGCAGCTTCGACAGCCTGGGGTACAATGAGCAGTTCTTC,CASSFDSLGYNEQFF
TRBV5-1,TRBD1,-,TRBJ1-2,TGCGCCAGCAGCTTGGTCTCAGGGGGCTACGGCTACACCTTC,CASSLVSGGYGYTF
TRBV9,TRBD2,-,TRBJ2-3,TGTGCCAGCAGCGTAGCTTTAGCGGGAGGGACAGATACGCAGTATTTT,CASSVALAGGTDTQYF
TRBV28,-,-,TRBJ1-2,TGTGCCAGCAGTTCAGGGGCTAACTATGGCTACACCTTC,CASSSGANYGYTF
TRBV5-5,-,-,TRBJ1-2,TGTGCCAGCAGCAATCTAGAGACGGATGGCTACACCTTC,CASSNLETDGYTF
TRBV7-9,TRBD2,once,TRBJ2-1,TGTGCCAGCATGGGGACTAGCGGGAGGGTGGAGCAGTTCTTC,CASMGTSGRVEQFF
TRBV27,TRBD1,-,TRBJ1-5,TGTGCCAGCAGTTGGACAGGGGGAAGGAATCAGCCCCAGCATTTT,CASSWTGGRNQPQHF
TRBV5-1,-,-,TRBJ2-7,TGCGCCAGCAGCTTGGGAGGGATGGGGTCCTACGAGCAGTACTTC,CASSLGGMGSYEQYF
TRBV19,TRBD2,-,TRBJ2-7,TGTGCCAGTAGCCGGGGACTAGCAGATGAGCAGTACTTC,CASSRGLADEQYF
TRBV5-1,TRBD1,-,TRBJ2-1,TGCGCCAGCAGTAAAACCGGGACAGAGATGTACAATGAGCAGTTCTTC,CASSKTGTEMYNEQFF
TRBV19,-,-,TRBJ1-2,TGTGCCAGTAGTATTGGGCCGACAGATGGCTACACCTTC,CASSIGPTDGYTF
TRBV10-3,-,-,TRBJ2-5,TGTGCCATCAGTACAGGGACACAAGAGACCCAGTACTTC,CAISTGTQETQYF
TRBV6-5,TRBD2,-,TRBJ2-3,TGTGCCAGCAGCCCCGGGCGGGGGTGGACAGATACGCAGTATTTT,CASSPGRGWTDTQYF
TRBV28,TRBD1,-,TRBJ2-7,TGTGCCAGCAGACCGACAGGGGATGACGAGCAGTACTTC,CASRPTGDDEQYF
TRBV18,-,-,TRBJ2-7,TGTGCCAGCTCACCCGTTCTAGGGGGGGCTGCTGGCGAGCAGTACTTC,CASSPVLGGAAGEQYF
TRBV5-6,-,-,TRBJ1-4,TGTGCCAGCAGCGTCGGGACTCTGCGAGGGGAAAAACTGTTTTTT,CASSVGTLRGEKLFF
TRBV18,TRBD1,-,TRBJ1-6,TGTGCCAGCTCACCCTCGGGAGGACAGGGGAATTCACCCCTCCACTTT,CASSPSGGQGNSPLHF
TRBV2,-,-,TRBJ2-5,TGTGCCAGCAGTGAAGCGCTTAGCAGGGAGGTTGAGACCCAGTACTTC,CASSEALSREVETQYF
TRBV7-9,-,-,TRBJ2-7,TGTGCCAGCAGCCTAGGGACAATCACCTACGAGCAGTACTTC,CASSLGTITYEQYF
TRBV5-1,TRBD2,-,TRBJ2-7,TGCGCCAGCAGCTTGTTTCTAGCGGGTACCTACGAGCAGTACTTC,CASSLFLAGTYEQYF
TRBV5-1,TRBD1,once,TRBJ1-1,TGCGCCAGCAGCTTATTGACAGGGGGCGGGAACACTGAAGCTTTCTTT,CASSLLTGGGNTEAFF
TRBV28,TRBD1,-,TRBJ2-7,TGTGCCAGCAGTTTAGGGCAGGGGGTGGAAGAGCAGTACTTC,CASSLGQGVEEQYF
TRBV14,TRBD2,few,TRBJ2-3,TGTGCCAGCAGCCAAGGACTAGCCGATACGCAGTATTTT,CASSQGLADTQYF
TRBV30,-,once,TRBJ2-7,TGTGCCTGGAGTCTCCCGGGACTCAACTCCTACGAGCAGTACTTC,CAWSLPGLNSYEQYF
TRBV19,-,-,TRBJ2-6,TGTGCCAGTAGCTACTATGACTCTGGGGCCAACGTCCTGACTTTC,CASSYYDSGANVLTF
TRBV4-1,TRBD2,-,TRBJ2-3,TGCGCCAGCAGCCAAACCAGCGGGGGGGCCTTCTCGGATACGCAGTATTTT,CASSQTSGGAFSDTQYF
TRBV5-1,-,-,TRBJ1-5,TGCGCCAGCAGCTTCGAAGGAGGCAATCAGCCCCAGCATTTT,CASSFEGGNQPQHF
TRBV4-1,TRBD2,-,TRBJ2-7,TGCGCCAGCAGCCAAGATGCCCGGGGACTAGCGGGAATCTACGAGCAGTACTTC,CASSQDARGLAGIYEQYF
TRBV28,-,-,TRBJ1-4,TGTGCCAGCAGGGGAGAGGGGGATGAAAAACTGTTTTTT,CASRGEGDEKLFF
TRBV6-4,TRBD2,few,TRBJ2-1,TGTGCCAGCAGTGACTCGGCGGGAGAAAAGGGTGAGCAGTTCTTC,CASSDSAGEKGEQFF
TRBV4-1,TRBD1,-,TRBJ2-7,TGCGCCAGCAGCAGTCCGGGACAGCGAAACGCCTACGAGCAGTACTTC,CASSSPGQRNAYEQYF